This is a list of T cell receptor beta chains from one sample in a study of blood T cell repertoires in COVID-19. Method: immunoSEQ multiplex PCR; TCRdb's copy keeps in-frame clones and lacks some. The profile shows some 170,000 clones, about 91% of them singletons. The sequencing input was peripheral blood. All receptors come from a woman between 55 and 75 years old who had recovered from COVID-19. Both conserved end residues are part of each CDR3. Fields, in order: J gene, D gene, V gene, clone size, CDR3 DNA, CDR3 protein. D genes are given only for firm matches. A row's size may be missing; if present it is once, few, many or a size class.

J gene: TRBJ1-1
D gene: -
V gene: TRBV30
clone size: many
CDR3 DNA: TGTGCCTGGAGTGTGACGGCAGGGGCAGCTTTCTTT
CDR3 protein: CAWSVTAGAAFF

J gene: TRBJ2-5
D gene: -
V gene: TRBV30
clone size: -
CDR3 DNA: TGTGCCTGGAGGCTGAATAGACTCCCCCGGGAGACCCAGTACTTC
CDR3 protein: CAWRLNRLPRETQYF

J gene: TRBJ2-1
D gene: -
V gene: TRBV28
clone size: -
CDR3 DNA: TGTGCCAGCAGTTTAGTAGGAGGGGATGGGCAGTTCTTC
CDR3 protein: CASSLVGGDGQFF

J gene: TRBJ1-1
D gene: TRBD1
V gene: TRBV5-1
clone size: once
CDR3 DNA: TGCGCCAGCAGCTCATCCGGGACAGGGCTTACTGAAGCTTTCTTT
CDR3 protein: CASSSSGTGLTEAFF

J gene: TRBJ2-7
D gene: TRBD2
V gene: TRBV30
clone size: few
CDR3 DNA: TGTGCCTGGAGTGTACAAGAGCGGGGGGGCGAGCAGTACTTC
CDR3 protein: CAWSVQERGGEQYF

J gene: TRBJ1-5
D gene: -
V gene: TRBV19
clone size: -
CDR3 DNA: TGTGCCAGTAGTATATCCCCCGGGGTTCAGAGCAATCAGCCCCAGCATTTT
CDR3 protein: CASSISPGVQSNQPQHF

J gene: TRBJ1-6
D gene: -
V gene: TRBV7-9
clone size: -
CDR3 DNA: TGTGCCAGCAGCTTTTCCGGGACTAATAATTCACCCCTCCACTTT
CDR3 protein: CASSFSGTNNSPLHF

J gene: TRBJ1-1
D gene: -
V gene: TRBV27
clone size: few
CDR3 DNA: TGTGCCAGCAGTGAAGATCAGGGGACGCCTGAAGCTTTCTTT
CDR3 protein: CASSEDQGTPEAFF

J gene: TRBJ2-4
D gene: TRBD2
V gene: TRBV3-1/TRBV3-2
clone size: -
CDR3 DNA: TGTGCCAGCAGCCAAGATTCCGGGGGGGCAGCCAAAAACATTCAGTACTTC
CDR3 protein: CASSQDSGGAAKNIQYF

J gene: TRBJ2-1
D gene: TRBD2
V gene: TRBV6-5
clone size: -
CDR3 DNA: TGTGCCAGTTCCAAGCGGGGGGGCTCGAATGAGCAGTTCTTC
CDR3 protein: CASSKRGGSNEQFF

J gene: TRBJ1-6
D gene: -
V gene: TRBV11-2
clone size: -
CDR3 DNA: TGTGCCAGCAGCCTCCAGGGTCAGGAAAATTCACCCCTCCACTTT
CDR3 protein: CASSLQGQENSPLHF

J gene: TRBJ2-7
D gene: TRBD1
V gene: TRBV27
clone size: once
CDR3 DNA: TGTGCCAGCAGTTCCTATCAGACAGGGGCCTACGAGCAGTACTTC
CDR3 protein: CASSSYQTGAYEQYF

J gene: TRBJ2-7
D gene: -
V gene: TRBV19
clone size: -
CDR3 DNA: TGTGCCAGTAGTAGACAGTTGTACCGCGAGCAGTACTTC
CDR3 protein: CASSRQLYREQYF

J gene: TRBJ1-6
D gene: TRBD1
V gene: TRBV6-5
clone size: -
CDR3 DNA: TGTGCCACTTCGGGACAGACCAATTCACCCCTCCACTTT
CDR3 protein: CATSGQTNSPLHF

J gene: TRBJ2-3
D gene: -
V gene: TRBV7-7
clone size: -
CDR3 DNA: TGTGCTAGCAGCTTAGGAGGGGGCCGGACAGATACGCAGTATTTT
CDR3 protein: CASSLGGGRTDTQYF

J gene: TRBJ2-7
D gene: -
V gene: TRBV2
clone size: once
CDR3 DNA: TGTGCCAGCAGCCCGAACAGAAGAGCTTCCTACGAGCAGTACTTC
CDR3 protein: CASSPNRRASYEQYF

J gene: TRBJ1-6
D gene: TRBD1
V gene: TRBV28
clone size: -
CDR3 DNA: TGTGCCAGCAGTTTGGGGGACACAGGGGGCGATTCCTCACCCCTCCACTTT
CDR3 protein: CASSLGDTGGDSSPLHF

J gene: TRBJ2-5
D gene: TRBD1
V gene: TRBV4-3
clone size: -
CDR3 DNA: TGCGCCAGCAGCCGAGACTTACAGGGGCAAGAGACCCAGTACTTC
CDR3 protein: CASSRDLQGQETQYF

J gene: TRBJ1-2
D gene: -
V gene: TRBV24-1
clone size: -
CDR3 DNA: TGTGCCACCAGTGATTTCCAGGACTATGGCTACACCTTC
CDR3 protein: CATSDFQDYGYTF

J gene: TRBJ2-3
D gene: TRBD2
V gene: TRBV5-6
clone size: -
CDR3 DNA: TGTGCCAGCAGCTTGGGACTAGCGGGGGGCCTTGGTTCAGATACGCAGTATTTT
CDR3 protein: CASSLGLAGGLGSDTQYF

J gene: TRBJ1-1
D gene: -
V gene: TRBV5-1
clone size: once
CDR3 DNA: TGCGCCAGCAGCAGGGGGTTAGGTCTGAACACTGAAGCTTTCTTT
CDR3 protein: CASSRGLGLNTEAFF

J gene: TRBJ2-7
D gene: -
V gene: TRBV4-2
clone size: -
CDR3 DNA: TGTGCCAGCAGCCTCTCAATTTCGAGTCCACGCGAGCAGTACTTC
CDR3 protein: CASSLSISSPREQYF

J gene: TRBJ1-1
D gene: -
V gene: TRBV5-1
clone size: -
CDR3 DNA: TGCGCCAGCAGCTTGATTTCGGGGTCTGAAGCTTTCTTT
CDR3 protein: CASSLISGSEAFF

J gene: TRBJ2-5
D gene: -
V gene: TRBV6-2/TRBV6-3
clone size: few
CDR3 DNA: TGTGCCAGCAGTTACTCGCGCAGTGGGCCAGAGACCCAGTACTTC
CDR3 protein: CASSYSRSGPETQYF

J gene: TRBJ2-1
D gene: TRBD1
V gene: TRBV28
clone size: -
CDR3 DNA: TGTGCCAGCAGTTCCCCGGGACAGGGCGTCATGGTCTTC
CDR3 protein: CASSSPGQGVMVF

J gene: TRBJ2-3
D gene: TRBD2
V gene: TRBV9
clone size: -
CDR3 DNA: TGTGCCAGCAGCGTAGTTCCCAACCCCGCAAGCGGGGGGTCAGATACGCAGTATTTT
CDR3 protein: CASSVVPNPASGGSDTQYF

J gene: TRBJ1-1
D gene: -
V gene: TRBV21-1
clone size: -
CDR3 DNA: TGTGCCAGCAGCCCGAAGAACATGAACACTGAAGCTTTCTTT
CDR3 protein: CASSPKNMNTEAFF

J gene: TRBJ1-1
D gene: TRBD1
V gene: TRBV19
clone size: -
CDR3 DNA: TGTGCCAGTAGGATGACCGGGACAGGGGGCACTGAAGCTTTCTTT
CDR3 protein: CASRMTGTGGTEAFF

J gene: TRBJ1-4
D gene: -
V gene: TRBV29-1
clone size: -
CDR3 DNA: TGCAGCGTAAGGACGGGGGGGGAAAAACTGTTTTTT
CDR3 protein: CSVRTGGEKLFF

J gene: TRBJ1-1
D gene: -
V gene: TRBV28
clone size: -
CDR3 DNA: TGTGCCAGCAGTTTAATTGTACGCGGCACTGAAGCTTTCTTT
CDR3 protein: CASSLIVRGTEAFF

J gene: TRBJ2-3
D gene: -
V gene: TRBV11-2
clone size: -
CDR3 DNA: TGTGCCAGCAGCCTTCGGGTACCCAGCACAGATACGCAGTATTTT
CDR3 protein: CASSLRVPSTDTQYF

J gene: TRBJ2-1
D gene: TRBD2
V gene: TRBV7-2
clone size: once
CDR3 DNA: TGTGCCAGCAGCTTAAGTCTCACTAGCGGGGGGGCTAGGAATGAGCAGTTCTTC
CDR3 protein: CASSLSLTSGGARNEQFF

J gene: TRBJ1-6
D gene: TRBD1
V gene: TRBV7-9
clone size: once
CDR3 DNA: TGTGCCAGCAGCTTAACCAGGGGGGATTCACCCCTCCACTTT
CDR3 protein: CASSLTRGDSPLHF

J gene: TRBJ2-5
D gene: TRBD2
V gene: TRBV2
clone size: -
CDR3 DNA: TGTGCCAGCGTGGGACTAGCGGGGGGGCAAGAGACCCAGTACTTC
CDR3 protein: CASVGLAGGQETQYF

J gene: TRBJ2-5
D gene: -
V gene: TRBV24-1
clone size: -
CDR3 DNA: TGTGCCACCAGTGAGGCAGGGGCAGAGACCCAGTACTTC
CDR3 protein: CATSEAGAETQYF

J gene: TRBJ2-2
D gene: TRBD2
V gene: TRBV11-2
clone size: -
CDR3 DNA: TGTGCCAGCAGCCCGCGCGGGGGTCTGAACACCGGGGAGCTGTTTTTT
CDR3 protein: CASSPRGGLNTGELFF

J gene: TRBJ1-5
D gene: -
V gene: TRBV6-2/TRBV6-3
clone size: -
CDR3 DNA: TGTGCCAGCAGTTACGGGACTTCGGATCAGCCCCAGCATTTT
CDR3 protein: CASSYGTSDQPQHF

J gene: TRBJ2-3
D gene: TRBD2
V gene: TRBV29-1
clone size: -
CDR3 DNA: TGCAGCGTTGAAGTGGTGAGCGGGACCACAGATACGCAGTATTTT
CDR3 protein: CSVEVVSGTTDTQYF

J gene: TRBJ2-1
D gene: -
V gene: TRBV4-2
clone size: -
CDR3 DNA: TGTGCCAGCAGCCCACAGGTTAACAATGAGCAGTTCTTC
CDR3 protein: CASSPQVNNEQFF

J gene: TRBJ1-2
D gene: TRBD1
V gene: TRBV7-9
clone size: -
CDR3 DNA: TGTGCCAGCAGCCATTCGGACAGGGTTAATGGCTACACCTTC
CDR3 protein: CASSHSDRVNGYTF

J gene: TRBJ2-7
D gene: -
V gene: TRBV4-2
clone size: few
CDR3 DNA: TGTGCCAGCAGCCAAGACTGGGGAGGGGCAGGGGCCCTACCCTACGAGCAGTACTTC
CDR3 protein: CASSQDWGGAGALPYEQYF

J gene: TRBJ2-4
D gene: TRBD2
V gene: TRBV3-1/TRBV3-2
clone size: -
CDR3 DNA: TGTGCCAGCAGCCCACTACGGACTAGCGGGGGGCTAGCCAAAAACATTCAGTACTTC
CDR3 protein: CASSPLRTSGGLAKNIQYF

J gene: TRBJ1-4
D gene: TRBD1
V gene: TRBV7-9
clone size: -
CDR3 DNA: TGTGCCAGCAGCTTAGGGGCCCACAGGGGCGAAAAACTGTTTTTT
CDR3 protein: CASSLGAHRGEKLFF

J gene: TRBJ2-5
D gene: -
V gene: TRBV5-1
clone size: few
CDR3 DNA: TGCGCCAGCACCCGCTCCCAGTCAGAGACCCAGTACTTC
CDR3 protein: CASTRSQSETQYF

J gene: TRBJ1-1
D gene: -
V gene: TRBV6-4
clone size: few
CDR3 DNA: TGTGCCAGCAGTGCCGATAGAAACACTGAAGCTTTCTTT
CDR3 protein: CASSADRNTEAFF

J gene: TRBJ2-3
D gene: TRBD2
V gene: TRBV5-4
clone size: -
CDR3 DNA: TGTGCCAGCCCCGGGACTAGCGGGGGGGTGAGCACAGATACGCAGTATTTT
CDR3 protein: CASPGTSGGVSTDTQYF

J gene: TRBJ2-1
D gene: TRBD1
V gene: TRBV2
clone size: -
CDR3 DNA: TGTGCCAGCAGTCCGCTCGGACAGGGACCCAATGAGCAGTTCTTC
CDR3 protein: CASSPLGQGPNEQFF

J gene: TRBJ1-2
D gene: -
V gene: TRBV28
clone size: few
CDR3 DNA: TGTGCCAGCAGTTTTGCGCTGGCCAGGCCAGCTAACTATGGCTACACCTTC
CDR3 protein: CASSFALARPANYGYTF

J gene: TRBJ1-6
D gene: -
V gene: TRBV12-3/TRBV12-4
clone size: -
CDR3 DNA: TGTGCCAGCAGTCGTCAGGGTTCACCCCTCCACTTT
CDR3 protein: CASSRQGSPLHF

J gene: TRBJ2-7
D gene: -
V gene: TRBV5-1
clone size: -
CDR3 DNA: TGCGCCAGCAGCATCCAGGGTCGCGAGCAGTACTTC
CDR3 protein: CASSIQGREQYF